Following are 20 T cell receptor beta chains from one sample sequenced in a study of Graves' ophthalmopathy and Graves' hyperthyroidism. The study amplified TCR beta CDR3 regions using RNA transcripts. The authors performed first-round RT-PCR with HTBI primers and then a second-round multiplex PCR. TCRdb passed the multiplex PCR reads through MiXCR, listing each CDR3 protein once. The sample shows roughly 350,000 distinct CDR3 sequences, about 18% of them seen only once. Sequencing was performed on peripheral blood. Receptors originate from an adult woman with stable Graves' hyperthyroidism.

The CDR3 here is CASRIPGQGVTEAFF. The CDR3 bases are TGTGCCAGCAGAATACCGGGACAGGGGGTCACTGAAGCTTTCTTT. The chain joins TRBV12-3 or TRBV12-4 to TRBJ1-1; 11 bases are a match to TRBD1. CDR3 length: 15 residues. V lost 6 bases and J lost 4; bases outside the gene matches: 7.

In this sample, this clonotype turned up a few times. The chain employs TRBV7-2 and TRBJ2-5, with 13 nucleotides matching TRBD2. The CDR3 consists of 17 residues. With 0 bases clipped from V and 2 bases from J, the junction kept 3 bases outside the gene matches. The V gene's germline CDR1 is SGHTA and CDR2 FQGNSA. The CDR3 here is CASSLAGLAGRQETQYF. The CDR3, as DNA: TGTGCCAGCAGCTTAGCGGGACTAGCGGGACGTCAAGAGACCCAGTACTTC.

This clonotype has at least ten counts. This sequence joins TRBV6-1 and TRBJ1-5; no clear D gene. CDR1 is MNHNS and CDR2 is SASEGT in the germline V gene. Trimming shortened V by 8 bases and J by 4 bases, and 12 bases separated the two germline ends. This CDR3 region has 13 residues. DNA of the CDR3: TGTGCCAGCGCATCATCCCGAAATCAGCCCCAGCATTTT. It translates to CASASSRNQPQHF.

At least ten counts were recorded for this clonotype. The chain combines TRBV6-1 with TRBJ2-5; possibly TRBD2 for D (6 bases). This CDR3 has 19 amino acids. The germline V and J ends were trimmed by 2 bases and 1 base, with 23 bases remaining between them. Germline V gene lookup returns CDR1 MNHNS and CDR2 SASEGT. CDR3 loop: CASSEYPLASQGSQETQYF. CDR3 sequence (DNA): TGTGCCAGCAGTGAATACCCGCTAGCGTCCCAGGGATCCCAAGAGACCCAGTACTTC.

This clonotype was detected ten times or more. The chain carries TRBV12-3 or TRBV12-4 and TRBJ1-5, with TRBD1 identical over 10 bases. The CDR3 has 16 amino acids. The ends lost 6 bases at V and 3 bases at J; junction bases unmatched: 8. The CDR3: CASRPPGQGYNQPQHF. In DNA, the CDR3 is TGTGCCAGCAGGCCTCCGGGACAGGGGTACAATCAGCCCCAGCATTTT.

This clonotype was observed at least ten times. This chain links TRBV6-1 with TRBJ2-7; the match to TRBD2 covers 8 bases. V lost 7 bases and J lost 0; bases outside the gene matches: 5. CDR3 length: 14 residues. CDR1 is MNHNS, CDR2 SASEGT, per germline. Here the CDR3 reads CASKPTSVSYEQYF. CDR3 coding DNA: TGTGCCAGCAAACCGACTAGCGTCTCCTACGAGCAGTACTTC.

Ten or more counts support this clonotype. The chain recombines TRBV13 with TRBJ2-7; 10 nucleotides line up with TRBD1. The CDR3 spans 15 residues. Losses at the gene ends were 5 bases for V and 3 bases for J; bases not matched to a gene: 7. Germline V lookup: CDR1 PRHDT, CDR2 FYEKMQ (reference sequence). CDR3 protein: CASSPRTGGDYEQYF. For the CDR3, the DNA is TGTGCCAGCAGCCCCCGGACAGGGGGGGACTACGAGCAGTACTTC.

This clonotype was seen repeatedly, ten times or more. This chain links TRBV10-3 with TRBJ1-5, with TRBD1 identical over 10 bases. In germline, CDR1 is ENHRY, CDR2 SYGVKD. The CDR3 loop spans 15 amino acids. V dropped 3 bases and J dropped 4; count of bases not matched to a gene: 3. Written as DNA, the CDR3 is TGTGCCATCAGTGAAGGACAGGGGGGGAATCAGCCCCAGCATTTT. Translating it yields CAISEGQGGNQPQHF.

CDR3 in amino acids: CASSPRQGGGEQYF. The DNA of the CDR3 is TGCGCCAGCAGCCCCAGACAGGGCGGAGGCGAGCAGTACTTC. The V call is TRBV5-1, the J call TRBJ2-7, with TRBD1 matching over 7 bases. The CDR3 has 14 residues. Germline-derived CDR1 and CDR2 are SGHRS and YFSETQ. V lost 4 bases and J lost 6; bases outside the gene matches: 10.

The gene calls are TRBV12-3 or TRBV12-4 and TRBJ1-1; no definite D call. V was clipped by 2 bases and J by 1 base, with 8 bases between them. The CDR3 loop spans 14 amino acids. In DNA form, the CDR3 reads TGTGCCAGCAGTTTAAACATAGGGAACACTGAAGCTTTCTTT. Its protein is CASSLNIGNTEAFF.

This clonotype was recorded many times. The gene calls are TRBV20-1 and TRBJ1-1; no reliable D call. V shed 0 bases and J shed 10 bases, with 12 bases lying between them. Germline V lookup: CDR1 DFQATT, CDR2 SNEGSKA (reference sequence). The CDR3 has 12 amino acids. The CDR3 spells CSARDPYKGAFF. The CDR3 DNA reads as TGCAGTGCTAGAGACCCATACAAAGGAGCTTTCTTT.

This clonotype was recorded a few times. The chain employs TRBV7-2 and TRBJ1-5; TRBD1 matches at 7 bases. Unmatched junction bases numbered 2, after V lost 2 bases and J lost 1 base. The CDR3 is 15 residues long. Germline CDR1 SGHTA, CDR2 FQGNSA. The CDR3, as DNA: TGTGCCAGCAGCTTATGGGACAGCAGCAATCAGCCCCAGCATTTT. This translates into CASSLWDSSNQPQHF.

This clonotype was found many times. The J gene is TRBJ2-4, the V gene TRBV6-2 or TRBV6-3; 8 bases agree with TRBD1. The CDR3 is made up of 14 amino acids. Trimming cost V 5 bases and J 6 bases; bases outside gene matches: 6. In germline, CDR1 is MNHEY, CDR2 SVGEGT. The CDR3 nucleotides are TGTGCCAGCAGTACGACAGGGGTTACAAACATTCAGTACTTC. This codes for CASSTTGVTNIQYF.

This clonotype was seen ten or more times. The J gene is TRBJ2-2, the V gene TRBV4-1; 12 nucleotides match TRBD2. V shed 4 bases and J 7 bases; nucleotides not matched to a gene: 7. The CDR3 is made up of 16 amino acids. CDR1 and CDR2 (germline): MGHRA, YSYEKL. This chain's CDR3 is CASSPRLAGVFGELFF. The DNA of the CDR3 is TGCGCCAGCAGCCCGCGACTAGCGGGAGTCTTCGGGGAGCTGTTTTTT.

This clonotype was seen at least ten times. This sequence joins TRBV20-1 and TRBJ2-2, with TRBD1 as a possible D gene (6 bases). Germline loops: CDR1 DFQATT, CDR2 SNEGSKA (reference sequence). The CDR3 runs 14 residues. V was clipped by 6 bases and J by 2 bases, with 13 bases between them. CDR3 region: CSASPRGNTGELFF. The CDR3 nucleotides read TGCAGTGCCTCCCCCAGGGGAAACACCGGGGAGCTGTTTTTT.

This clonotype appeared a few times. V and J are TRBV15 and TRBJ1-5, with TRBD1 as a possible D gene (5 bases). Germline lookup yields CDR1 LNHNV and CDR2 YYDKDF (reference sequence). The length of the CDR3 is 15 residues. V lost 0 bases and J 4 bases, leaving 10 bases between the germline ends. CDR3 DNA: TGTGCCACCAGCAGAGATAAGGGGCTGAATCAGCCCCAGCATTTT. It yields the protein CATSRDKGLNQPQHF.

In its sample, this clonotype was seen many times. The rearrangement uses TRBV30 and TRBJ2-5, with TRBD2 as a possible D gene (5 bases). The germline gives CDR1 GTSNPN, CDR2 SVGIG (reference sequence). V lost 2 bases and J lost 2, with 18 bases in between. The CDR3 is 16 amino acids. The CDR3 loop is CAWSIGITGNQETQYF. CDR3 bases: TGTGCCTGGAGTATCGGGATTACGGGCAATCAAGAGACCCAGTACTTC.

This clonotype was found many times. This sequence joins TRBV28 and TRBJ2-7; unclear D gene. Trimming cost V 6 bases and J 0 bases, with 9 bases left between them. This CDR3 is 13 amino acids long. Per germline, CDR1 MDHEN and CDR2 SYDVKM. The CDR3 region is CASRRLGSYEQYF. The CDR3 region has the DNA TGTGCCAGCAGGAGGTTAGGCTCCTACGAGCAGTACTTC.

The sample holds one count of this clonotype. The gene calls are TRBV6-1 and TRBJ2-5; no clear D gene. CDR1 and CDR2 (germline): MNHNS, SASEGT. The CDR3 has 13 residues. V was shortened by 1 base and J by 8 bases, with 11 bases between the two germline ends. For the CDR3, the DNA is TGTGCCAGCAGTGAAGTCGGTGTTGCTACCCAGTACTTC. As protein: CASSEVGVATQYF.

This clonotype was detected many times. CDR3 DNA: TGTGCCATCAGCGAGGGACAGGGAATTGAAGCTTTCTTT. This gives the protein CAISEGQGIEAFF. This rearrangement joins TRBV10-3 to TRBJ1-1; 9 nucleotides agree with TRBD1. V shed 6 bases and J 7 bases; nucleotides not matched to a gene: 6. There are 13 residues in the CDR3. Germline values: CDR1 ENHRY, CDR2 SYGVKD.